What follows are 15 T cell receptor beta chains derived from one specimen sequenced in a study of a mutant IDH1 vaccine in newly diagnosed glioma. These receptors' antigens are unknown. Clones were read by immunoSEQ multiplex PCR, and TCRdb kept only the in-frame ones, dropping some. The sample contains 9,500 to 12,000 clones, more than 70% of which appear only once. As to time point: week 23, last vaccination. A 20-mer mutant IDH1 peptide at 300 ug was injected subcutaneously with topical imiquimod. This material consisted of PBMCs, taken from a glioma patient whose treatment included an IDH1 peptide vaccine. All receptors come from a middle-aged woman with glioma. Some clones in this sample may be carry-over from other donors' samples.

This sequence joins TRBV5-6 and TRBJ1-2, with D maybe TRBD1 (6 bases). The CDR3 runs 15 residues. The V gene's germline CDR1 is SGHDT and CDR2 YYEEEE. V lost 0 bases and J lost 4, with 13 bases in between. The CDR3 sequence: CASSLAGAGAYGYTF. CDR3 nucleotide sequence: TGTGCCAGCAGCTTGGCCGGGGCAGGGGCCTATGGCTACACCTTC. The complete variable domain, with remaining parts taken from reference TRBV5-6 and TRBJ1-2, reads DAGVTQSPTHLIKTRGQQVTLRCSPKSGHDTVSWYQQALGQGPQFIFQYYEEEERQRGNFPDRFSGHQFPNYSSELNVNALLLGDSALYLCASSLAGAGAYGYTFGSGTRLTVV.

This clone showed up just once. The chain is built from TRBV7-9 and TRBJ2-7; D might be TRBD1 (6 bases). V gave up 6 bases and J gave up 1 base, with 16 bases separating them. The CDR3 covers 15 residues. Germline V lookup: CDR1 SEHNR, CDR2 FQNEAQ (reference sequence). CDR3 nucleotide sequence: TGTGCCAGCAGTTACCGGGACACCATTTCCTACGAGCAGTACTTC. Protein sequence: CASSYRDTISYEQYF.

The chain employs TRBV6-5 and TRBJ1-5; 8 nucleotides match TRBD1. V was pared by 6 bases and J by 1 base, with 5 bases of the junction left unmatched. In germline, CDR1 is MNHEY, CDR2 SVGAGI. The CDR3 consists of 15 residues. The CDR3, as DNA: TGTGCCAGCAGCCCCGACAGGGGAAGCAATCAGCCCCAGCATTTT. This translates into CASSPDRGSNQPQHF.

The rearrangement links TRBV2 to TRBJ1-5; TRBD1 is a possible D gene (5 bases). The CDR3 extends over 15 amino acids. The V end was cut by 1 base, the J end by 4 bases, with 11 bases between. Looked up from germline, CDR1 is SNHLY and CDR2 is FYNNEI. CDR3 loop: CASSEGGLGNQPQHF. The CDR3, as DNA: TGTGCCAGCAGTGAAGGGGGGTTAGGGAATCAGCCCCAGCATTTT.

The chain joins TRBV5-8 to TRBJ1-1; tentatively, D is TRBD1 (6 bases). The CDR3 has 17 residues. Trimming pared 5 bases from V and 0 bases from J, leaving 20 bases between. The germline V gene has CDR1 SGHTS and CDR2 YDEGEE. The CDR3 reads CASRLYTGNPVNTEAFF. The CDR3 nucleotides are TGTGCCAGCAGGCTCTATACAGGGAATCCTGTGAACACTGAAGCTTTCTTT. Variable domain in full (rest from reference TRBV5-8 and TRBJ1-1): EAGVTQSPTHLIKTRGQQATLRCSPISGHTSVYWYQQALGLGLQFLLWYDEGEERNRGNFPPRFSGRQFPNYSSELNVNALELEDSALYLCASRLYTGNPVNTEAFFGQGTRLTVV.

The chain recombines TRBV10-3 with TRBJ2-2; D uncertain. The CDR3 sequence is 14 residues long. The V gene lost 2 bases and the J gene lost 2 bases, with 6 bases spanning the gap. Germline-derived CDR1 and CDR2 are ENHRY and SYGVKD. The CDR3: CAISETTNTGELFF. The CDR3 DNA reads TGTGCCATCAGTGAGACCACAAACACCGGGGAGCTGTTTTTT.

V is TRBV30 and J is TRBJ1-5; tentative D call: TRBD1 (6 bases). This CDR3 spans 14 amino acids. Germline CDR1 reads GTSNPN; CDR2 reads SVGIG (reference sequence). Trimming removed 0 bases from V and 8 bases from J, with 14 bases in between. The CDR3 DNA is TGTGCCTGGAGTGTTACACAGGGTCCGGAGCCCCAGCATTTT. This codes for CAWSVTQGPEPQHF.

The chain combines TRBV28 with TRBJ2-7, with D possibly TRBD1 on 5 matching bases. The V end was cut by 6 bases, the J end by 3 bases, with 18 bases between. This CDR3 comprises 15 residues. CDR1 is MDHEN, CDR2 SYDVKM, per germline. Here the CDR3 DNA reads TGTGCCAGCAGACAACTGCAGGGTAGGAGCTACGAGCAGTACTTC. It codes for CASRQLQGRSYEQYF.

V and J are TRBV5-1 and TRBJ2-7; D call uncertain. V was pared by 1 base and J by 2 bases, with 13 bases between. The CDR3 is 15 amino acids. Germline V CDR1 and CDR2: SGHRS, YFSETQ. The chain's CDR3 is CASSLIPGPAYEQYF. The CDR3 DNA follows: TGCGCCAGCAGCTTGATCCCTGGGCCAGCCTACGAGCAGTACTTC.

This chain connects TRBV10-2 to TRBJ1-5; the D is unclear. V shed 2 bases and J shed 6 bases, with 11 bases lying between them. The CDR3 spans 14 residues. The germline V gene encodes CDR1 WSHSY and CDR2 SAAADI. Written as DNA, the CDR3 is TGCGCCAGCAGTGAGGGGAGGGAAGCTCAGCCCCAGCATTTT. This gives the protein CASSEGREAQPQHF.

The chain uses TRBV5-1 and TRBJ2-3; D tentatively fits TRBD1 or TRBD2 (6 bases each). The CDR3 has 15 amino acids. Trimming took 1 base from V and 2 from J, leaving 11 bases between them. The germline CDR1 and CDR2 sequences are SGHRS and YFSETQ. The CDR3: CASSLIGGLTDTQYF. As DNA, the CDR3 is TGCGCCAGCAGCTTGATCGGGGGCCTCACAGATACGCAGTATTTT.

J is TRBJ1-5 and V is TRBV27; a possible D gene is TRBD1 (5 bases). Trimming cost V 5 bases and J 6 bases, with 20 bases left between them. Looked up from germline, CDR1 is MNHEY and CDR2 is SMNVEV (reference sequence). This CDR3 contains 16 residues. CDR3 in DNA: TGTGCCAGCAGTCCCCAGGTGAGGGGCCTGGGTCAGCCCCAGCATTTT. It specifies CASSPQVRGLGQPQHF.

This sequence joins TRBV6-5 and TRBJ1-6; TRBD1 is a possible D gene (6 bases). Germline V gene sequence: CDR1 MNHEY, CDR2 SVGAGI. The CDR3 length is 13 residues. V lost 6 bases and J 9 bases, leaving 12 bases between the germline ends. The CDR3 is CASRDRSASPLHF. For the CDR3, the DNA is TGTGCCAGCAGGGACAGAAGCGCTTCACCCCTCCACTTT.

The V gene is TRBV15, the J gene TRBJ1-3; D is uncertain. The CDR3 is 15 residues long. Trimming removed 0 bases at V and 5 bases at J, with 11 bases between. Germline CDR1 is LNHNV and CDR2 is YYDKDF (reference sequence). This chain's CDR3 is CATSRDLTVRNTIYF. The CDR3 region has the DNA TGTGCCACCAGCAGAGATCTCACTGTAAGAAACACCATATATTTT. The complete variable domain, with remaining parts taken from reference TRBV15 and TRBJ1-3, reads DAMVIQNPRYQVTQFGKPVTLSCSQTLNHNVMYWYQQKSSQAPKLLFHYYDKDFNNEADTPDNFQSRRPNTSFCFLDIRSPGLGDTAMYLCATSRDLTVRNTIYFGEGSWLTVV.

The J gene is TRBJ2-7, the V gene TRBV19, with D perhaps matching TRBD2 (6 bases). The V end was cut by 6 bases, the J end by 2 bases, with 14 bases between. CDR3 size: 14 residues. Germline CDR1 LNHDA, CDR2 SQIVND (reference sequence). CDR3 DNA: TGTGCCAGTAGCCTGACTGGGGGGACCTACGAGCAGTACTTC. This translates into CASSLTGGTYEQYF. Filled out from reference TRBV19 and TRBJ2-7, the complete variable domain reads DGGITQSPKYLFRKEGQNVTLSCEQNLNHDAMYWYRQDPGQGLRLIYYSQIVNDFQKGDIAEGYSVSREKKESFPLTVTSAQKNPTAFYLCASSLTGGTYEQYFGPGTRLTVT.